This T cell receptor (beta chain) emerged from a study of response to subunit inactivated influenza vaccine (dated by TCRdb to the late 2010s). Background on the whole study: To follow how T cells responded to a trivalent subunit inactivated influenza vaccine, the researchers relied on deep quantitative profiling of the T cell receptor repertoire.

The protocol used for the library was RT-PCR. TCRdb records Illumina HiSeq 2500 as the sequencer. TCRdb trimmed the raw reads at Q25, called clones with MiXCR and kept productive beta chains. Every CDR3 protein is listed once, alongside the most common genes and DNA of its rows. Across this sample there are about 190,000 distinct CDR3 sequences, with 13% to 15% seen only once. In total, the top ten clones hold about 28% of the sample. This clonotype occurred a few times. No antigen is known for it. No base qualities exist here, and no much larger clone lies one base off it. Points the paper makes about the study in general: The authors proposed that each seasonal influenza vaccination may bring in only a limited number of new T cells.

The CDR3 spans 15 residues, from the cysteine through the phenylalanine. The read is trimmed to its CDR3 DNA, 45 bases read in frame from base 1. The CDR1 and CDR2 encoded by the germline V gene are SGHTA and FQGNSA. Trimming removed 2 bases from V and 3 bases from J, leaving 13 bases between the germline ends. The TCR comes from a man aged 45-65 years who received an inactivated influenza vaccine. Donor details come from another sample of the same person, matched by shared clones. The sequenced sample was CD8+ T cells sorted from PBMCs, obtained 4 to 6 days after vaccination. The V and J genes are TRBV7-2 and TRBJ1-1; possibly the D gene is TRBD1, per 5 matching bases. The CDR3 has the sequence CASSLYGRADTEAFF. The nucleotides read TGTGCCAGCAGCTTATACGGCAGGGCCGACACTGAAGCTTTCTTT. Outside the CDR3, residues come from the reference TRBV7-2 and TRBJ1-1 proteins, so the full variable domain is: GAGVSQSPSNKVTEKGKDVELRCDPISGHTALYWYRQSLGQGLEFLIYFQGNSAPDKSGLPSDRFSAERTGGSVSTLTIQRTQQEDSAVYLCASSLYGRADTEAFFGQGTRLTVV.